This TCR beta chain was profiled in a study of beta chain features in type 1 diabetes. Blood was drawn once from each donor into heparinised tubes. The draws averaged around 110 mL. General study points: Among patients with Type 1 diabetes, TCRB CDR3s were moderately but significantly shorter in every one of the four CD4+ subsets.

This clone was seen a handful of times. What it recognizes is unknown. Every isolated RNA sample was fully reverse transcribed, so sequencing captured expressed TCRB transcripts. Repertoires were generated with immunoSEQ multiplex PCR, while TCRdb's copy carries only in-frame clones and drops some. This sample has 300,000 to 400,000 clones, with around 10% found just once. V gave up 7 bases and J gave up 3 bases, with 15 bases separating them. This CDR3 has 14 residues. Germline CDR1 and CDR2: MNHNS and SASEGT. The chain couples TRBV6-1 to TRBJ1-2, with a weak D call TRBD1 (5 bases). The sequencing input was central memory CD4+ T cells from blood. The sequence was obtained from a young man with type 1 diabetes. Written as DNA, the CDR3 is TGTGCCAGCACCCCAGGGTATGGGGACTATGGCTACACCTTC. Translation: CASTPGYGDYGYTF.